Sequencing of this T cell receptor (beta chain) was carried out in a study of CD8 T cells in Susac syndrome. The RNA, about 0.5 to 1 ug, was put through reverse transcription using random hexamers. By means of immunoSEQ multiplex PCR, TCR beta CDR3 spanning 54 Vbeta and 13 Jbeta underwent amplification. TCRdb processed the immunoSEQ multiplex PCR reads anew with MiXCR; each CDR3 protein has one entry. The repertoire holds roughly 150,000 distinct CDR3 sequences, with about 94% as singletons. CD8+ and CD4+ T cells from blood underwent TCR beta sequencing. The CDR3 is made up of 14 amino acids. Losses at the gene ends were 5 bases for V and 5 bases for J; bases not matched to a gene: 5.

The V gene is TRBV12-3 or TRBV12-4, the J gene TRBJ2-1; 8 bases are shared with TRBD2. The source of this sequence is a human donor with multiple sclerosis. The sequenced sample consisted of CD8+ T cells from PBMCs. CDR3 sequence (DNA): TGTGCCAGCAGTAGCGGGGGAATAGACAATGAGCAGTTCTTC. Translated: CASSSGGIDNEQFF.